The clone carrying this TCR beta chain was counted a few times. TCR beta rearrangements were amplified from peripheral blood genomic DNA. These data originate in a study of T cell repertoires in aging, cancer and after chemotherapy. The CDR3 loop spans 13 amino acids. J lost 7 bases, V lost 6 bases, and 11 bases had no gene match. Germline V gene sequence: CDR1 SQVTM, CDR2 ANQGSEA. TRB rearrangements spanning V, D and J were amplified using mixed TRB-A/B primers. TCRdb passed the multiplex PCR reads through MiXCR, listing each CDR3 protein once. This sample has 2,500 to 3,500 distinct CDR3 sequences; 45% occur once, and the top ten carry around 3.1%.

The TCR originated in a human donor with a solid tumor. Sequenced material: blood. V gene TRBV29-1 combines with J gene TRBJ2-7; TRBD1 aligns across 8 bases. This chain's CDR3 is CSVGPTGGREQYF. The CDR3 DNA reads as TGCAGCGTCGGACCAACAGGGGGAAGAGAGCAGTACTTC.